Listed here is a single TCR beta chain. Every PCR received spiked-in synthetic TCR analog templates. Clones were read by immunoSEQ multiplex PCR, and TCRdb kept only the in-frame ones, dropping some. In the table there are about 35,000 clones, approximately 80% of which are singletons. These data are taken from a study of PD-L1 blockade in urothelial cancer. Urothelial carcinoma affected the patients, and it was locally advanced or metastatic. Samples spanned pretreatment and treatment, with 1 to 8 time points per patient. Specimen: PBMCs, collected around atezolizumab (anti-PD-L1) treatment. This TCR came from a man aged 70 or older with urothelial cancer.

CDR3 residues: CASSLGDRSGANVLTF. The CDR3 region has the DNA TGCGCCAGCAGCTTGGGGGACAGGTCTGGGGCCAACGTCCTGACTTTC. The chain carries TRBV5-1 and TRBJ2-6, with 8 bases matching TRBD1. The germline gives CDR1 SGHRS, CDR2 YFSETQ. V shed 0 bases, J shed 1 base, and the junction held 0 bases outside the gene matches. The CDR3 is 16 residues long.